This note documents a single TCR beta chain sequence. The antigen this receptor binds is unknown. Qualities for individual bases were not recorded, and no much larger clone is one base off. As encoded in the germline V gene, CDR1 is ENHRY while CDR2 is SYGVKD. V trim: 3 bases; J trim: 6 bases; unmatched bases: 6. From the cysteine through the phenylalanine, the CDR3 covers 14 amino acids. The kept DNA is CDR3 alone, 42 bases in frame from the first base. This entry is derived from a study of T cell responses to AZD1222 COVID-19 vaccine (dated by TCRdb to about 2021). Context from the whole study: TCR sequencing covered roughly 230 trial participants: about 210 given two doses of AZD1222 and about 26 given two doses of MenACWY control vaccine. Trial participants were enrolled by age into 18-55, 56-69 and 70-plus year subgroups, with around 150, 28 and 57 TCR-sequenced participants respectively.

The label giving this sample's time point can be read as: about 28 days (+/-7) after the second vaccine dose. AZD1222 recipients whose second dose came at about 4 weeks and those whose second dose came at about 12 weeks were combined into one group, since spike-specific TCR depth and breadth did not differ between the two schedules. Vaccinee samples came from UK trials COV001 and COV002, including a single-blind randomized controlled phase 2/3 trial of AZD1222 (ChAdOx1 nCoV-19) in healthy adults. For TCRbeta chain sequencing, PBMC samples were collected from trial participants at day 0 and at day 28 after the second dose. The CDR3 regions of human TCRbeta chains were analyzed by immunosequencing. As for the original processing: Repertoire TCRs were matched against a reference library of SARS-CoV-2-specific TCRs generated with the MIRA antigen-specificity platform. Breadth meant the fraction of unique TCRs that were SARS-CoV-2-associated, whereas depth meant the fraction of total T cells that were SARS-CoV-2-associated. Using the MIRA data, each spike-specific TCR was mapped to the spike region that the TCR reacts to and placed in a CD4 or CD8 class. Log10-transformed breadth and depth values were compared by one-way ANOVA with Sidak's multiple comparisons tests. TCRdb's version of the immuneACCESS table is confined to in-frame rearrangements and falls short of the full clone set. An unresolved V gene accounts for under half of the shortfall where checked; the remainder is of unknown origin. V and J calls and clone size follow that table, whereas D and trimming were derived from the DNA. In this sample the table shows about 160,000 clones, roughly nine tenths of which occur a single time. The ten most abundant clones make up less than 1.3% of the sample.

Overall study results and their limits: In the small 56-69-year group, the increase in depth fell short of significance, most likely because of low power. Most participants were white British and females outnumbered males, and the authors suggested that clonal diversity may have been underestimated. Spike-specific TCR breadth and depth rose significantly after two AZD1222 doses compared with day 0 and with MenACWY recipients. Only a handful of AZD1222 recipients were SARS-CoV-2 seropositive at baseline, limiting conclusions about previously exposed vaccinees. Because no day 14 peak-response samples were available, the repertoires could be characterized only after the peak T cell response. Reportedly, close to half of the unique spike-specific TCRs recognized epitopes lying outside the regions that are mutated in the B.1.351 and B.1.1.7 variants. Vaccine-associated CD4 TCRs spanned the whole spike protein, with dominant responses in regions 160-218 and 743-854.

This TCR was sampled from an adult who received the AZD1222 COVID-19 vaccine. The rearrangement combines TRBV10-3 with TRBJ1-2; 8 bases in the junction line up with TRBD1. Sequenced material: peripheral blood, taken 28 days after the second AZD1222 dose. The encoded CDR3 is CAISENRGTDGYTF. The sequenced DNA: TGTGCCATCAGTGAAAACAGGGGGACTGATGGCTACACCTTC.